The clone carrying this TCR beta chain came up a few times. Its antigen is as yet unknown. This record comes from a study of CD4 T cells in relation to SARS-CoV-2 and coronaviruses. Broader study findings: Compared with monoreactive clones, crossreactive clones showed significantly weaker SARS-CoV-2 expansion.

The CDR3 covers 15 residues. Deletions cut 6 bases from V and 5 bases from J, with 19 bases between. The germline CDR1 and CDR2 sequences are MNHEY and SVGAGI. Using immunoSEQ multiplex PCR, the repertoire was profiled, and TCRdb retains in-frame clones only, with some absent. The top ten clones hold about 1.4% of a sample with roughly 57,000 clones, 86% of them seen once. CD4+ T cells from unexposed donors were obtained before the COVID-19 pandemic (2011-2018). Naive and memory CD4+ T cells were separated from cryopreserved PBMCs. The clonotype was recovered from a human donor in good health. The chain is built from TRBV6-5 and TRBJ1-2; TRBD1 might be the D (5 bases). Sequencing was carried out using memory CD4+ T cells from PBMCs. The CDR3 is CASRPIRFREYGYTF. CDR3 sequence (DNA): TGTGCCAGCAGGCCAATAAGGTTCAGGGAATATGGCTACACCTTC.